The TCR beta chain described here comes from a study of CD8 T cells in ankylosing spondylitis. Overall study results and limits: Disease-linked clones were reportedly significantly enriched in matched ankylosing spondylitis synovial fluid. In synovial fluid and blood from reactive arthritis, some motif variants were previously reported. One TCR beta motif, made up of 7 or 8 highly homologous variants, appeared characteristic of ankylosing spondylitis blood.

Quantitative barcoded 5'-RACE was used to prepare TCR beta libraries. TCRdb independently ran MiXCR on the 5' RACE reads; one entry per CDR3 protein. This sample has 100,000 to 150,000 distinct CDR3 sequences, with about 10% found just once. This clonotype appeared many times. Its specificity is not known. Between the trimmed V and J ends, which lost 3 bases and 1 base, there was a span of 11 bases. There are 15 residues in the CDR3. The chain employs TRBV12-3 or TRBV12-4 and TRBJ2-3, with D perhaps matching TRBD1 or TRBD2 (5 bases each). The TCR was taken from a female donor with ankylosing spondylitis or in good health (not recorded which). Sequencing used blood, either unsorted or a sorted T cell fraction (not recorded which). The CDR3 reads CASSFRDPGTDTQYF. In DNA form, the CDR3 reads TGTGCCAGCAGTTTCCGGGACCCTGGCACAGATACGCAGTATTTT.